The 32 T cell receptor beta chains below come from one sample, sequenced in a study of T cell repertoires in cytomegalovirus infection. These receptors have no identified antigens. TCRdb independently ran MiXCR on the reads; one entry per CDR3 protein. The repertoire holds around 770,000 distinct CDR3 sequences, roughly 29% seen once, with roughly 14% in the top ten. Source: cultured CD8+ T cells from PBMCs, taken from culture after CMV antigen stimulation. The receptors shown here come from a human donor in good health (CMV status not recorded). Some clones in this sample may be carry-over from other donors' samples.

This clonotype was seen just once. The chain links TRBV18 to TRBJ2-2; 8 bases are a match to TRBD1. Germline assignment: CDR1 KGHSH and CDR2 LQKENI. The J segment lost 4 bases and the V segment lost 0 bases, leaving 7 bases of the junction unmatched. There are 17 residues in the CDR3. In DNA, the CDR3 is TGTGCCAGCTCACCACCCAGGGACAGGTCCACCACCGGGGAGCTGTTTTTT. Translating gives CASSPPRDRSTTGELFF.

The chain links TRBV7-9 to TRBJ2-7; D ambiguous. The CDR3 length is 15 residues. Germline V gene data show CDR1 as SEHNR and CDR2 as FQNEAQ (reference sequence). Deletions cut 5 bases from V and 5 bases from J, with 19 bases between. The CDR3 DNA reads as TGTGCCAGCAGCGGTAAGCAATCCTCGGTCCACGAGCAGTACGTC. The encoded protein is CASSGKQSSVHEQYV.

This chain connects TRBV6-1 to TRBJ2-7, with D uncertain. Trimming cost V 0 bases and J 6 bases, with 12 bases left between them. CDR3 length equals 14 residues. CDR1 and CDR2 (germline): MNHNS, SASEGT. The CDR3 loop is CASSEAWWIGEQYV. The DNA for the CDR3 is TGTGCCAGCAGTGAAGCCTGGTGGATCGGCGAGCAGTACGTC.

Only a few counts were recorded for this clonotype. The chain couples TRBV19 to TRBJ1-2; D is unresolved. Germline CDR1 reads LNHDA; CDR2 reads SQIVND (reference sequence). V lost 5 bases and J lost 5, with 18 bases in between. The CDR3 extends over 15 amino acids. DNA for the CDR3: TGTGCCAGTAGTTCCCCGACGGACGGAAAATATGGCTACACCTTC. It specifies CASSSPTDGKYGYTF.

The chain combines TRBV14 with TRBJ1-2; no clear D. Deletions cut 1 base from V and 7 bases from J, with 13 bases between. This CDR3 has 14 residues. Germline V CDR1 and CDR2: SGHDN, FVKESK. The CDR3 nucleotides read TGTGCCAGCAGCCAAGCTTCTCCTCACCCTGGCTACACCTTC. Amino acids: CASSQASPHPGYTF.

The V gene is TRBV10-3, the J gene TRBJ2-2, with 8 positions matching TRBD1. This CDR3 region has 16 residues. Germline CDR1 and CDR2: ENHRY and SYGVKD. V lost 4 bases, J lost 5 bases, and 9 bases stayed unmatched. The CDR3 sequence is CAISVDGTGPTGELFF. CDR3 bases: TGTGCCATCAGTGTGGATGGGACAGGACCAACCGGGGAGCTGTTTTTT.

On this clonotype itself: A much more abundant neighbour one base away suggests this may be a read error. This CDR3 fails to terminate in the conserved phenylalanine or tryptophan, so it likely reflects a read error. This sequence joins TRBV6-1 and TRBJ2-7; D ambiguous. There are 13 residues in the CDR3. Trimming cost V 2 bases and J 2 bases, with 7 bases left between them. Germline CDR1 MNHNS, CDR2 SASEGT. DNA of the CDR3: TGTGCCAGCAGTGAAAAGGGCCCCTACGAGCAGTACTTA. Translation: CASSEKGPYEQYL.

This chain joins TRBV5-6 and TRBJ2-7; tentatively, D is TRBD1 (6 bases). The V gene's germline CDR1 is SGHDT and CDR2 YYEEEE. The V and J ends lost 0 bases and 5 bases respectively, with 24 bases between them. The CDR3 runs to 18 residues. CDR3 sequence: CASSLVRGRIEESDEQYV. The CDR3, as DNA: TGTGCCAGCAGCTTGGTCAGGGGACGAATCGAGGAAAGCGACGAGCAGTACGTC.

This clonotype has a handful of counts. This chain connects TRBV20-1 to TRBJ1-6; maybe TRBD1 (6 bases). CDR3 size: 17 residues. The germline V gene has CDR1 DFQATT and CDR2 SNEGSKA (reference sequence). Between the trimmed V and J ends, which lost 0 bases and 6 bases, there was a span of 18 bases. The CDR3 region has the DNA TGCAGTGCTAGAGATCCCCCCTGGACAGATGCTAATTCACCCCTCCACTTT. This gives the protein CSARDPPWTDANSPLHF.

The DNA of the CDR3 is TGCAGCGTTGAATCCCGGGCTAGCGGGGGGACGAGCTCCTACGAGCAGTACTTC. It is translated as CSVESRASGGTSSYEQYF. The gene calls are TRBV29-1 and TRBJ2-7, with 11 bases matching TRBD2. Per germline, CDR1 SQVTM and CDR2 ANQGSEA. V was pared by 2 bases and J by 0 bases, with 12 bases of the junction left unmatched. The CDR3 is 18 residues long.

Only a few counts were recorded for this clonotype. CDR3 nucleotides: TGTGCCAGCAGCCGTGGGTCGACAGGGGGCTTCAATGAGCAGTTCTTC. Translating it yields CASSRGSTGGFNEQFF. The rearrangement joins TRBV7-9 to TRBJ2-1; TRBD1 matches 10 bases. V lost 5 bases to trimming and J lost 6 bases; unmatched junction nucleotides: 10. Germline V gene lookup returns CDR1 SEHNR and CDR2 FQNEAQ (reference sequence). The CDR3 has 16 amino acids. The full variable domain, rest sourced from reference TRBV7-9 and TRBJ2-1, is DTGVSQNPRHKITKRGQNVTFRCDPISEHNRLYWYRQTLGQGPEFLTYFQNEAQLEKSRLLSDRFSAERPKGSFSTLEIQRTEQGDSAMYLCASSRGSTGGFNEQFFGPGTRLTVL.

This clonotype was seen more than once but under ten times. The chain employs TRBV12-3 or TRBV12-4 and TRBJ2-5; 9 bases align to TRBD2. The CDR3 runs to 15 residues. Trimming removed 5 bases from V and 5 bases from J; junction bases left unmatched: 9. The CDR3 sequence: CASSTVAGEGETQYF. CDR3 DNA sequence: TGTGCCAGCAGTACTGTAGCGGGGGAGGGGGAGACCCAGTACTTC.

Ten or more counts support this clonotype. The V and J genes are TRBV7-6 and TRBJ2-1; either TRBD1 or TRBD2 may fit D (5 bases each). Germline V gene lookup returns CDR1 SGHVS and CDR2 FNYEAQ. V shed 6 bases and J shed 4 bases, with 19 bases lying between them. The length of the CDR3 is 16 residues. The CDR3, as DNA: TGTGCCAGCAGTTCGACCCCGAAGGGGACGTACAATGAGCAGTTCTTC. Encoded protein: CASSSTPKGTYNEQFF.

The rearrangement links TRBV6-6 to TRBJ2-2; 13 nucleotides line up with TRBD2. V was clipped by 5 bases and J by 3 bases; unmatched bases: 9. The V gene's germline CDR1 is MNHNY and CDR2 SVGAGI (reference sequence). The CDR3 totals 18 residues. In DNA, the CDR3 is TGTGCCAGCAGTGAGTGGGGAGGACTAGCGGGGGACACCGGGGAGCTGTTTTTT. As protein: CASSEWGGLAGDTGELFF.

This clonotype appeared a few times. The CDR3 DNA reads as TGCAGTGCTAGAGATATCAGCGGTTCCTCCTACGAGCAGTACTTC. It is translated as CSARDISGSSYEQYF. This chain connects TRBV20-1 to TRBJ2-7; D is perhaps TRBD2 (5 bases). Germline loops: CDR1 DFQATT, CDR2 SNEGSKA (reference sequence). V lost 0 bases and J 0 bases, leaving 12 bases between the germline ends. The CDR3 is made up of 15 amino acids.

This chain uses TRBV7-9 with TRBJ2-1, with TRBD1 matching over 8 bases. Germline CDR1 SEHNR, CDR2 FQNEAQ (reference sequence). The CDR3 has 14 amino acids. V was clipped by 7 bases and J by 9 bases; unmatched bases: 11. As DNA, the CDR3 is TGTGCCAGCAACGGTGGACAGGGAGGAACTGAGCAGTTCTTC. This encodes CASNGGQGGTEQFF.

In this sample, this clonotype turned up a few times. The chain links TRBV14 to TRBJ2-2; 7 bases match TRBD1. Per the germline V gene, CDR1 is SGHDN and CDR2 is FVKESK. V lost 3 bases, J lost 0 bases, and 4 bases stayed unmatched. CDR3 size: 16 residues. In nucleotides, the CDR3 is TGTGCCAGCAGCCAGAGGGGGACAGCGAACACCGGGGAGCTGTTTTTT. Protein sequence: CASSQRGTANTGELFF. The full variable domain, with the rest looked up from reference TRBV14 and TRBJ2-2, is EAGVTQFPSHSVIEKGQTVTLRCDPISGHDNLYWYRRVMGKEIKFLLHFVKESKQDESGMPNNRFLAERTGGTYSTLKVQPAELEDSGVYFCASSQRGTANTGELFFGEGSRLTVL.

The chain has TRBV7-6 and TRBJ2-1; D possibly uses TRBD1 or TRBD2 (5 bases each). CDR1 and CDR2 (germline): SGHVS, FNYEAQ. V gave up 4 bases and J gave up 7 bases, with 17 bases separating them. This CDR3 has 15 residues. The CDR3 reads CASSSYLGARNEQFF. Written as DNA, the CDR3 is TGTGCCAGCAGCTCCTACCTCGGGGCGAGGAATGAGCAGTTCTTC.

This clonotype was counted many times. The DNA is left out, because the CDR3 cannot be placed on it with certainty; the CDR3 is given as TCRdb lists it. The chain has TRBV7-5 and TRBJ1-2; the D call TRBD1 from the table was never checked on the DNA. TRBV7-5 is a known pseudogene. Including both end residues, the CDR3 is 18 amino acids long. The CDR3 sequence: CISVSEAPTGPFNYGYTF.

V gene TRBV6-1 combines with J gene TRBJ2-1, with a weak D call TRBD2 (6 bases). The CDR3 runs 11 residues. The germline V gene has CDR1 MNHNS and CDR2 SASEGT. With 7 bases removed from V and 9 bases from J, the gap between germline ends came to 10 bases. The CDR3, as DNA: TGTGCCAGCACCCCCGGGGGTGAGCAGTTCTTC. Protein product: CASTPGGEQFF.

The V gene is TRBV7-9, the J gene TRBJ2-2, with TRBD2 identical over 7 bases. CDR3 length: 15 amino acids. V shed 6 bases and J 1 base; nucleotides not matched to a gene: 5. Germline V lookup: CDR1 SEHNR, CDR2 FQNEAQ (reference sequence). This chain's CDR3 is CASRMASGNTGELFF. The CDR3 DNA is TGTGCCAGCAGGATGGCTAGCGGGAACACCGGGGAGCTGTTTTTT. The full variable domain, rest sourced from reference TRBV7-9 and TRBJ2-2, is DTGVSQNPRHKITKRGQNVTFRCDPISEHNRLYWYRQTLGQGPEFLTYFQNEAQLEKSRLLSDRFSAERPKGSFSTLEIQRTEQGDSAMYLCASRMASGNTGELFFGEGSRLTVL.

The table lists this clonotype with a few counts. The J gene is TRBJ2-1, the V gene TRBV27; D may be TRBD1 (6 bases). The CDR3 is 15 amino acids. CDR1 MNHEY and CDR2 SMNVEV come from the germline V gene (reference sequence). Trimming removed 7 bases from V and 5 bases from J, with 18 bases in between. In DNA, the CDR3 is TGTGCCAGCATGCCGCGGACAGACGCTGACAATGAGCAGTTCTTC. Its translation is CASMPRTDADNEQFF.

The V and J genes are TRBV2 and TRBJ2-5, with D perhaps TRBD2 (5 bases). CDR3 length: 15 residues. Germline V gene data show CDR1 as SNHLY and CDR2 as FYNNEI. Trimming stripped 3 bases from V and 10 bases from J, with 21 bases between. The CDR3 DNA is TGTGCCAGCAGTGATATGAGAGCGGCCCAGAAGATCCAGTACTTC. As protein: CASSDMRAAQKIQYF.

This clonotype was seen a few times. V is TRBV5-4 and J is TRBJ2-1; 9 bases line up with TRBD1. Germline V gene lookup returns CDR1 SGHNT and CDR2 YYREEE (reference sequence). Unmatched junction bases numbered 2, after V lost 2 bases and J lost 5 bases. The CDR3 runs 14 residues. This CDR3 is CASSFTGGHNEQFF. In DNA form, the CDR3 reads TGTGCCAGCAGCTTCACAGGGGGCCACAATGAGCAGTTCTTC.

This clonotype appeared a few times. The chain joins TRBV11-2 to TRBJ2-5, with D unresolved. The V and J ends lost 3 bases and 4 bases respectively, with 15 bases between them. This CDR3 is 15 amino acids long. Germline V gene sequence: CDR1 SGHAT, CDR2 FQNNGV. This CDR3 reads CASSFSSGSLETQYF. CDR3 bases: TGTGCCAGCAGCTTTTCATCCGGTAGTTTAGAGACCCAGTACTTC.

The J gene is TRBJ2-2, the V gene TRBV12-3 or TRBV12-4, with a tentative D call TRBD2 (5 bases). The CDR3 contains 15 residues. V was cut by 5 bases and J by 4 bases, with 14 bases left in between. In DNA form, the CDR3 reads TGTGCCAGCAGTCGGCCCGGCCGGGGCACCGGGGAGCTGTTTTTT. It codes for CASSRPGRGTGELFF.

The chain couples TRBV19 to TRBJ1-5, with D hard to call. Germline loops: CDR1 LNHDA, CDR2 SQIVND (reference sequence). V shed 3 bases and J shed 4 bases, with 13 bases lying between them. The CDR3 is 15 amino acids. DNA of the CDR3: TGTGCCAGTAGTATGGGTGGAGGGATTAATCAGCCCCAGCATTTT. Translation: CASSMGGGINQPQHF.

The V and J genes are TRBV4-1 and TRBJ2-3; 12 nucleotides match TRBD2. Losses at the gene ends were 3 bases for V and 2 bases for J; bases not matched to a gene: 3. The CDR3 consists of 16 residues. Germline CDR1 is MGHRA and CDR2 is YSYEKL. CDR3 in DNA: TGCGCCAGCAGCCAGCGACTAGCGGGGGCCACAGATACGCAGTATTTT. Residues: CASSQRLAGATDTQYF.

This clonotype came up many times. The junction differs from germline at one of its ends, possibly a read error. The V gene is TRBV7-7, the J gene TRBJ2-1; D gene unclear. The CDR3 length is 15 residues. Per the germline V gene, CDR1 is SSHAT and CDR2 is FNYEAQ (reference sequence). For the CDR3, the DNA is TGTGCTAGCAGCTTAGGCAGGTCAACCTACAATGAGCAGTTCTTC. Translating gives CASSLGRSTYNEQFF.

The chain carries TRBV5-6 and TRBJ2-2; 8 nucleotides align to TRBD1. Trimming at V came to 4 bases and at J to 6 bases, leaving 8 bases not matched to a gene. The V gene's germline CDR1 is SGHDT and CDR2 YYEEEE. There are 15 residues in the CDR3. The CDR3: CASSVAWGQAGELFF. CDR3 nucleotide sequence: TGTGCCAGCAGCGTAGCGTGGGGACAGGCCGGGGAGCTGTTTTTT.

This chain uses TRBV6-5 with TRBJ2-1; the D is unclear. Between the trimmed V and J ends, which lost 0 bases and 0 bases, there was a span of 9 bases. This CDR3 region has 16 residues. Germline V gene sequence: CDR1 MNHEY, CDR2 SVGAGI. Written as DNA, the CDR3 is TGTGCCAGCAGTTACTCGTGGGAAAGCTCCTACAATGAGCAGTTCTTC. Translating gives CASSYSWESSYNEQFF.

CDR3 in amino acids: CASSLPGPSYEQYF. Here the CDR3 DNA reads TGTGCCAGCAGCTTACCGGGTCCCTCCTACGAGCAGTACTTC. This chain links TRBV7-6 with TRBJ2-7; no reliable D call. CDR1 and CDR2 (germline): SGHVS, FNYEAQ. V was cut by 2 bases and J by 0 bases, with 8 bases left in between. CDR3 size: 14 residues.